Described below is a single TCR beta chain sequence and its context. The data were obtained in a study of shared clonotypes between healthy human individuals. Libraries were prepared by immunoSEQ multiplex PCR; TCRdb keeps only in-frame clonotypes and omits some of them. This sample has approximately 2,200,000 clones, with 90% to 95% found just once. Terminally differentiated effector memory CD45RA+ cells were excluded by CCR7 positive selection of CD45RO-negative cells. The CDR3 loop spans 15 amino acids. Germline V gene sequence: CDR1 SGHNT, CDR2 YYREEE (reference sequence). The V segment lost 4 bases and the J segment 3 bases; nucleotides outside the gene matches: 3.

The rearrangement joins TRBV5-4 to TRBJ1-6; TRBD1 matches at 8 bases. This clonotype was sampled from a man aged 18 to 30 in good health. Some clones in this sample may be carry-over from other donors' samples. The sample comprised naive CD8+ T cells from PBMCs. The CDR3 loop reads CASSPDRDYNSPLHF. The CDR3 coding sequence is TGTGCCAGCAGCCCGGACAGGGACTATAATTCACCCCTCCACTTT.